These 26 T cell receptor beta chains came from one sample sequenced in a study of high-grade serous ovarian cancer treatment subgroups. Tumor tissue was taken before any definitive surgery or chemotherapy was given. This table comes from immunoSEQ multiplex PCR, and its TCRdb copy is limited to in-frame clones, with some not included. The repertoire holds fewer than 9,000 clones, with about 75% as singletons. The sequenced sample was tumor tissue. Receptor source: a human donor with high-grade serous ovarian cancer.

DNA of the CDR3: TGTGCTAGTGGTTTGGGGCCCACCCTCCGGGACAGGGGCGATCAGCCCCAGCATTTT. It codes for CASGLGPTLRDRGDQPQHF. This rearrangement joins TRBV12-5 to TRBJ1-5; 10 bases are shared with TRBD1. The CDR3 spans 19 residues. After removal of 1 base from V and 5 bases from J, the junction contained 14 bases not matched to a gene. Germline V lookup: CDR1 LGHNT, CDR2 FRNRAP. The variable domain in full, with the rest retrieved from reference TRBV12-5 and TRBJ1-5, is DARVTQTPRHKVTEMGQEVTMRCQPILGHNTVFWYRQTMMQGLELLAYFRNRAPLDDSGMPKDRFSAEMPDATLATLKIQPSEPRDSAVYFCASGLGPTLRDRGDQPQHFGDGTRLSIL.

This chain uses TRBV12-5 with TRBJ2-7; tentative D call: TRBD1 (5 bases). Germline assignment: CDR1 LGHNT and CDR2 FRNRAP. V lost 0 bases and J 2 bases, leaving 5 bases between the germline ends. The CDR3 runs to 13 residues. DNA for the CDR3: TGTGCTAGTGGTTTGGTGGACACCTACGAGCAGTACTTC. This codes for CASGLVDTYEQYF.

This clone appeared a single time. V is TRBV6-6 and J is TRBJ2-5; 9 nucleotides line up with TRBD1. The CDR3 has 14 residues. The germline V gene encodes CDR1 MNHNY and CDR2 SVGAGI (reference sequence). The V and J ends lost 7 bases and 2 bases, in that order; junction bases with no gene match: 5. The CDR3: CASTRGQGQETQYF. The CDR3 region has the DNA TGTGCCAGCACCCGAGGACAGGGGCAAGAGACCCAGTACTTC.

The chain carries TRBV7-9 and TRBJ1-2; no definite D call. The V end was cut by 5 bases, the J end by 5 bases, with 15 bases between. The CDR3 is made up of 14 amino acids. Per the germline V gene, CDR1 is SEHNR and CDR2 is FQNEAQ (reference sequence). The DNA for the CDR3 is TGTGCCAGCAGCCTCGGACCCGAGCTTTATGGCTACACCTTC. Its translation is CASSLGPELYGYTF.

The count of this clone is one. The V and J genes are TRBV5-1 and TRBJ1-1; 10 positions match TRBD1. Germline assignment: CDR1 SGHRS and CDR2 YFSETQ. With 4 bases clipped from V and 3 bases from J, the junction kept 3 bases outside the gene matches. The CDR3 spans 14 residues. In DNA form, the CDR3 reads TGCGCCAGCAGCGGACAGGGGGGGGACACTGAAGCTTTCTTT. This encodes CASSGQGGDTEAFF.

The chain has TRBV19 and TRBJ2-1, with no clear D. This CDR3 region has 13 residues. Trimming left V 6 bases short and J 6 bases short, with 12 bases between. Germline CDR1 LNHDA, CDR2 SQIVND (reference sequence). In nucleotides, the CDR3 is TGTGCCAGTAGCCTCGGCCCGGGCAATGAGCAGTTCTTC. Amino acid sequence: CASSLGPGNEQFF.

V usage is TRBV19 and J usage is TRBJ1-5, with D perhaps TRBD1 (5 bases). Trimming stripped 3 bases from V and 2 bases from J, with 11 bases between. The CDR3 totals 15 residues. The V gene's germline CDR1 is LNHDA and CDR2 SQIVND (reference sequence). The CDR3 nucleotides read TGTGCCAGTAGTATCATGGGGGATGGCAATCAGCCCCAGCATTTT. Its protein product is CASSIMGDGNQPQHF.

By share, this clone ranks as large. The chain uses TRBV11-2 and TRBJ1-1; D is unresolved. The CDR3 contains 14 residues. Per the germline V gene, CDR1 is SGHAT and CDR2 is FQNNGV. V lost 8 bases and J lost 1, with 14 bases in between. In DNA form, the CDR3 reads TGTGCCAGCGGTTTTGGACGTTGGAACACTGAAGCTTTCTTT. Translation: CASGFGRWNTEAFF.

The chain uses TRBV2 and TRBJ2-5; weak D call: TRBD2 (5 bases). The CDR3 is 14 amino acids. V was trimmed by 9 bases and J by 4 bases, leaving 18 bases between them. Germline V gene sequence: CDR1 SNHLY, CDR2 FYNNEI. CDR3 in amino acids: CASQPDSGPETQYF. The CDR3 nucleotides read TGTGCCAGTCAGCCGGACTCCGGCCCAGAGACCCAGTACTTC.

V is TRBV28 and J is TRBJ1-1, with D maybe TRBD1 (6 bases). In germline, CDR1 is MDHEN, CDR2 SYDVKM. The CDR3 length is 16 residues. V was shortened by 6 bases and J by 10 bases, with 27 bases between the two germline ends. The CDR3 reads CASSRTSGTPYGGAFF. As DNA, the CDR3 is TGTGCCAGCAGCCGAACCTCCGGGACACCCTACGGGGGAGCTTTCTTT.

V usage is TRBV11-2 and J usage is TRBJ2-1, with 9 bases fitting TRBD2. The CDR3 covers 15 residues. Trimming at V came to 6 bases and at J to 5 bases, leaving 8 bases not matched to a gene. Germline-derived CDR1 and CDR2 are SGHAT and FQNNGV. Written as DNA, the CDR3 is TGTGCCAGCAGTTTTGCGGGGGGGCCCCACAATGAGCAGTTCTTC. Its protein is CASSFAGGPHNEQFF.

This rearrangement joins TRBV11-2 to TRBJ2-7; D may correspond to TRBD1 or TRBD2 (5 bases each). V was pared by 5 bases and J by 3 bases, with 11 bases between. From germline, CDR1 is SGHAT and CDR2 FQNNGV. The CDR3 is 13 amino acids. The CDR3 region has the DNA TGTGCCAGCAGCCCGGGACGGAACTACGAGCAGTACTTC. As protein: CASSPGRNYEQYF.

V and J are TRBV19 and TRBJ1-1; no reliable D call. Trimming left V 6 bases short and J 1 base short, with 9 bases between. This CDR3 is 13 amino acids long. Germline V CDR1 and CDR2: LNHDA, SQIVND (reference sequence). CDR3 DNA sequence: TGTGCCAGTAGGGTCAAGGAGAACACTGAAGCTTTCTTT. Residues: CASRVKENTEAFF.

This chain links TRBV5-8 with TRBJ2-6; D remains ambiguous. Germline V gene data show CDR1 as SGHTS and CDR2 as YDEGEE. This CDR3 is built from 17 residues. V was cut by 1 base and J by 0 bases, with 11 bases left in between. CDR3: CASSLFPQLSGANVLTF. The CDR3 DNA reads as TGTGCCAGCAGCTTGTTCCCGCAGCTCTCTGGGGCCAACGTCCTGACTTTC.

The genes are TRBV6-1 and TRBJ1-1, with a weak D call TRBD1 (6 bases). V was cut by 7 bases and J by 4 bases, with 10 bases left in between. The CDR3 consists of 12 residues. Germline V gene sequence: CDR1 MNHNS, CDR2 SASEGT. The CDR3 region has the DNA TGTGCCAGCACCCCCAGGGGCACTGAAGCTTTCTTT. This gives the protein CASTPRGTEAFF.

This clone was observed a few times. Written as DNA, the CDR3 is TGTGCCAGCAGCTTCCATGGGTACCCGACAACCTACGAGCAGTACTTC. Its translation is CASSFHGYPTTYEQYF. This chain links TRBV5-5 with TRBJ2-7; D unclear. V lost 2 bases, J lost 2 bases, and 17 bases lay in between. CDR1 SGHKS and CDR2 YYEKEE come from the germline V gene (reference sequence). This CDR3 spans 16 amino acids. The entire variable domain, with the rest obtained from reference TRBV5-5 and TRBJ2-7, is as follows: DAGVTQSPTHLIKTRGQQVTLRCSPISGHKSVSWYQQVLGQGPQFIFQYYEKEERGRGNFPDRFSARQFPNYSSELNVNALLLGDSALYLCASSFHGYPTTYEQYFGPGTRLTVT.

V and J are TRBV10-3 and TRBJ2-7; the D call may be TRBD1 or TRBD2 (6 bases each). The CDR3 is 15 amino acids. Germline CDR1 is ENHRY and CDR2 is SYGVKD. V lost 0 bases and J 6 bases, leaving 15 bases between the germline ends. This chain's CDR3 is CAISESLGTGAEQYF. Written as DNA, the CDR3 is TGTGCCATCAGTGAGTCGTTAGGGACGGGGGCCGAGCAGTACTTC.

This rearrangement joins TRBV6-5 to TRBJ1-2; a weak D match, TRBD1 (6 bases). Trimming shortened V by 6 bases and J by 0 bases, and 8 bases separated the two germline ends. The germline V gene has CDR1 MNHEY and CDR2 SVGAGI. The CDR3 length is 13 residues. The CDR3 DNA sequence: TGTGCCAGCAGCCGGACAGCTAACTATGGCTACACCTTC. This gives the protein CASSRTANYGYTF.

V and J are TRBV6-5 and TRBJ2-2; tentatively, D is TRBD2 (6 bases). Germline V CDR1 and CDR2: MNHEY, SVGAGI. V gave up 2 bases and J gave up 0 bases, with 10 bases separating them. The CDR3 consists of 16 residues. The CDR3 nucleotides read TGTGCCAGCAGTTACGCCCGGGGGACGAACACCGGGGAGCTGTTTTTT. Translated: CASSYARGTNTGELFF.

This clone has more than one count but fewer than ten. The V gene is TRBV5-1, the J gene TRBJ1-1, with TRBD1 as a possible D gene (5 bases). V shed 3 bases and J shed 0 bases, with 12 bases lying between them. CDR1 and CDR2 from the germline V gene are SGHRS and YFSETQ. The CDR3 covers 15 residues. CDR3 sequence reads: CASSSKTEMNTEAFF. DNA for the CDR3: TGCGCCAGCAGCTCAAAGACAGAAATGAACACTGAAGCTTTCTTT.

The rearrangement joins TRBV7-3 to TRBJ2-1; 12 bases align to TRBD2. V dropped 3 bases and J dropped 3; count of bases not matched to a gene: 3. Germline loops: CDR1 SGHTA, CDR2 FQGTGA. This CDR3 spans 16 amino acids. CDR3 bases: TGTGCCAGCAGCTTGATGACTAGCGGGGGCTACAATGAGCAGTTCTTC. Translation gives CASSLMTSGGYNEQFF.

Details on this clone: One end of the junction is discordant with germline, which a read error may explain. The chain has TRBV5-4 and TRBJ1-4; 8 nucleotides match TRBD1. CDR3 length: 15 residues. Germline CDR1 is SGHNT and CDR2 is YYREEE (reference sequence). CDR3 residues: CAGSLKDRDNEKLFF. The CDR3 DNA reads TGTGCCGGCAGCTTGAAGGACAGGGATAATGAAAAACTGTTTTTT.

The chain carries TRBV2 and TRBJ2-1; D gene unclear. The CDR3 consists of 14 residues. V lost 3 bases to trimming and J lost 0 bases, with 6 bases between them. Germline assignment: CDR1 SNHLY and CDR2 FYNNEI. The CDR3 loop reads CASSDESSYNEQFF. The CDR3 region has the DNA TGTGCCAGCAGTGATGAGAGCTCCTACAATGAGCAGTTCTTC.

This rearrangement joins TRBV9 to TRBJ2-3, with 14 bases aligning to TRBD2. Germline values: CDR1 SGDLS, CDR2 YYNGEE. The CDR3 is made up of 20 amino acids. J gave up 0 bases and V 4 bases, and 13 bases lay outside the gene matches. CDR3 sequence reads: CASSPQRLAGGPASTDTQYF. CDR3 nucleotide sequence: TGTGCCAGCAGCCCCCAAAGACTAGCGGGGGGGCCAGCTAGCACAGATACGCAGTATTTT.

V and J are TRBV20-1 and TRBJ2-5, with unresolved D. Trimming took off 5 bases at V and 5 bases at J, with 9 bases between the two ends. The CDR3 loop spans 11 amino acids. Germline loops: CDR1 DFQATT, CDR2 SNEGSKA (reference sequence). The CDR3 nucleotides read TGCAGTGCTGTCCCGGCGGAGACCCAGTACTTC. Translating it yields CSAVPAETQYF.

The CDR3 bases are TGTGCCAGCAGCCCGGGGACGGCGAACACTGAAGCTTTCTTT. Translating gives CASSPGTANTEAFF. The chain has TRBV5-4 and TRBJ1-1, with a weak D call TRBD1 (5 bases). There are 14 residues in the CDR3. The V gene lost 4 bases and the J gene lost 1 base, with 11 bases spanning the gap. The germline V gene encodes CDR1 SGHNT and CDR2 YYREEE (reference sequence).